The 23 T cell receptor beta chains listed next were all sequenced from one sample in a study of T cells in women clearing cervical HPV infection. Only in-frame clones appear in the TCRdb table, and some are missing; sequencing was by immunoSEQ multiplex PCR. The repertoire shows some 39,000 clones; the top ten hold around 1.7%. The source material was blood buffy coat. These receptors all come from a woman aged 18 to 69 with a cervical HPV16 infection that either progressed to CIN3+ or cleared (not recorded which).

Concerning this clone: The read comes to an end 3 residues before the CDR3 does, leaving the germline J gene to fill in the end. J is TRBJ2-7 and V is TRBV12-3 or TRBV12-4; D remains unclear. CDR3 length: 14 residues. With 4 bases removed from V and 6 bases from J, the gap between germline ends came to 16 bases. CDR3 bases read: TGTGCCAGCAGTTATAGACAAAACAATCCCGAG. Residues: CASSYRQNNPE. The CDR3 as a whole reads CASSYRQNNPEQYF.

Worth noting for this clone: The read terminates 3 residues ahead of where the CDR3 ends, so the germline J gene completes it. This chain uses TRBV19 with TRBJ2-6; 10 bases map to TRBD1. Germline loops: CDR1 LNHDA, CDR2 SQIVND (reference sequence). The trim removed 0 bases at V and 0 bases at J, leaving 8 bases unmatched. This CDR3 has 20 residues. The sequenced part of the CDR3 DNA is TGTGCCAGTAGTATAGAAGCAGGGGGACAGGGGCACTCTGGGGCCAACGTC. Translation gives CASSIEAGGQGHSGANV. The whole CDR3 protein reads CASSIEAGGQGHSGANVLTF. Based on the CDR3 plus reference TRBV19 and TRBJ2-6, the full variable domain is DGGITQSPKYLFRKEGQNVTLSCEQNLNHDAMYWYRQDPGQGLRLIYYSQIVNDFQKGDIAEGYSVSREKKESFPLTVTSAQKNPTAFYLCASSIEAGGQGHSGANVLTFGAGSRLTVL.

The CDR3 sequence is CASRPTGTGSYEQYF. Incomplete CDR3 DNA: TGTGCCAGCAGGCCTACCGGGACAGGGTCCTACGAG. The rearrangement uses TRBV2 and TRBJ2-7, with 9 nucleotides matching TRBD1. The CDR3 end is not reached by the read, which stops 3 residues before it; the germline J gene fills it in. Trimming took 6 bases from V and 1 from J; bases not matched to a gene: 7. Germline lookup yields CDR1 SNHLY and CDR2 FYNNEI. CDR3 length equals 15 residues.

As to this clone: The read halts 3 residues ahead of the CDR3 end, with the missing end drawn from the germline J gene. The chain is built from TRBV5-1 and TRBJ2-3; 9 nucleotides agree with TRBD1. CDR3 size: 15 residues. The V segment lost 6 bases and the J segment 4 bases; nucleotides outside the gene matches: 9. The germline gives CDR1 SGHRS, CDR2 YFSETQ. Here the CDR3 reads CASTPPQGAADTQYF. The CDR3 DNA, read in part, is TGCGCCAGCACACCACCACAGGGGGCTGCAGATACG.

As for this clone: The DNA ends 3 residues before the CDR3 does, and the rest of the CDR3 is filled in from the germline J gene. The V call is TRBV7-2, the J call TRBJ1-2; a weak D match, TRBD1 (5 bases). Trimming took 0 bases from V and 4 from J, leaving 9 bases between them. The germline V gene encodes CDR1 SGHTA and CDR2 FQGNSA. The CDR3 consists of 14 residues. CDR3 bases read: TGTGCCAGCAGCTTAGCCCCAGGGTCCTATGGC. Its protein product is CASSLAPGSYG. The full CDR3 protein is CASSLAPGSYGYTF.

As regards this clone: The sequenced fragment ends 3 residues before the CDR3 boundary, so the rest is inferred from the germline J gene. V is TRBV19 and J is TRBJ2-5; 8 bases are shared with TRBD1. The length of the CDR3 is 16 residues. The germline V gene has CDR1 LNHDA and CDR2 SQIVND (reference sequence). The ends lost 5 bases at V and 1 base at J; junction bases unmatched: 9. CDR3 sequence: CASSPRTGLVQETQYF. The DNA read from the CDR3 is TGTGCCAGTAGTCCCCGGACAGGGTTGGTCCAAGAGACC.

In the case of this clone: Coverage ceases 3 residues before the CDR3 finishes, and the germline J gene fills in the end. This chain connects TRBV19 to TRBJ1-2; the match to TRBD1 covers 9 bases. This CDR3 comprises 13 residues. Germline assignment: CDR1 LNHDA and CDR2 SQIVND (reference sequence). CDR3 DNA, as far as it was read: TGTGCCAGTAGTGACAGGGGGTCCTACGAC. Residues: CASSDRGSYD. The entire CDR3 protein reads CASSDRGSYDYTF.

Points on this clone: The read comes to an end 3 residues before the CDR3 does, leaving the germline J gene to fill in the end. This chain connects TRBV13 to TRBJ1-1; 9 positions agree with TRBD1. This CDR3 region has 15 residues. The V gene end was trimmed by 7 bases and the J gene end by 5 bases; junction bases not matched to a gene: 11. Germline-derived CDR1 and CDR2 are PRHDT and FYEKMQ (reference sequence). CDR3 loop: CASTNPGTGFTEAFF. The sequenced part of the CDR3 DNA is TGTGCCAGCACCAACCCCGGGACAGGGTTTACTGAA.

Details on this clone: Coverage ceases 3 residues before the CDR3 finishes, and the germline J gene fills in the end. V usage is TRBV5-1 and J usage is TRBJ1-2, with D tentatively TRBD1 (6 bases). CDR3 size: 14 residues. CDR1 and CDR2 (germline): SGHRS, YFSETQ. Here the CDR3 reads CASSLRGAPNDYTF. Incomplete CDR3 DNA: TGCGCCAGCAGCTTGCGGGGGGCCCCCAATGAC. The entire variable domain, with the rest obtained from reference TRBV5-1 and TRBJ1-2, is as follows: KAGVTQTPRYLIKTRGQQVTLSCSPISGHRSVSWYQQTPGQGLQFLFEYFSETQRNKGNFPGRFSGRQFSNSRSEMNVSTLELGDSALYLCASSLRGAPNDYTFGSGTRLTVV.

The CDR3 loop reads CSARDIDTTGELFF. Incomplete CDR3 DNA: TGCAGTGCTAGAGATATTGACACGACCGGGGAG. The genes are TRBV20-1 and TRBJ2-2; D remains unclear. The read falls 3 residues short of the CDR3 end, and the missing part is taken from the germline J gene. Looked up from germline, CDR1 is DFQATT and CDR2 is SNEGSKA (reference sequence). CDR3 size: 14 residues. Trimming left V 0 bases short and J 5 bases short, with 10 bases between.

Remarks on this clone: The CDR3 end lies 3 residues beyond the end of the read and is filled in from the germline J gene. The chain uses TRBV28 and TRBJ2-7; TRBD1 or TRBD2 may be the D gene (6 bases each). Germline CDR1 reads MDHEN; CDR2 reads SYDVKM. This CDR3 contains 16 residues. V dropped 1 base and J dropped 4 bases, with 17 bases sitting between them. Here the CDR3 reads CASSLFGGGKGYEQYF. The sequenced part of the CDR3 DNA is TGTGCCAGCAGTTTATTTGGGGGCGGGAAAGGATACGAG.

Details on this clone: The read gets to within 3 residues of the CDR3 end, and the germline J gene fills in the rest. The J gene is TRBJ1-5, the V gene TRBV5-1; no firm D call. The V and J ends lost 0 bases and 8 bases respectively, with 9 bases between them. Germline values: CDR1 SGHRS, CDR2 YFSETQ. This CDR3 is built from 13 residues. CDR3 residues: CASSLGGREPQHF. The part of the CDR3 DNA that was read is TGCGCCAGCAGCTTGGGCGGGAGGGAGCCC.

Details on this clone: The read terminates 3 residues before the CDR3 end, so the remaining end is supplied by the germline J gene. The chain couples TRBV7-2 to TRBJ1-2; 8 bases align to TRBD1. The length of the CDR3 is 15 residues. The germline V gene encodes CDR1 SGHTA and CDR2 FQGNSA. Incomplete CDR3 DNA: TGTGCCAGCAGCTTAGCGCTGACAGGGGATCGCGAC. Its protein is CASSLALTGDRD. The full-length CDR3 reads as CASSLALTGDRDYTF.

Of note for this clone: The observed sequence ends 3 residues before the CDR3 terminus, with the missing tail filled in from the germline J gene. The V call is TRBV10-3, the J call TRBJ1-6; tentatively, D is TRBD1 (5 bases). This CDR3 spans 12 amino acids. The germline V gene has CDR1 ENHRY and CDR2 SYGVKD. Trimming removed 9 bases from V and 7 bases from J, with 10 bases in between. The CDR3 DNA, read in part, is TGTGCCATTACCGACAGAAATTCACCC. This encodes CAITDRNSP. The whole CDR3 reads CAITDRNSPLHF.

As for this clone: Coverage ceases 3 residues before the CDR3 finishes, and the germline J gene fills in the end. The genes are TRBV7-2 and TRBJ2-7, with TRBD2 matching 7 bases. The CDR3 runs to 14 residues. From germline, CDR1 is SGHTA and CDR2 FQGNSA. The V gene end was trimmed by 5 bases and the J gene end by 2 bases; junction bases not matched to a gene: 6. The covered CDR3 bases are TGTGCCAGCAGCCTGAGCGGGGCCCCCTACGAG. It codes for CASSLSGAPYE. The entire CDR3 is CASSLSGAPYEQYF.

Notes on this clone: Read sequence stops 3 residues before the CDR3 end, and the germline J gene provides the missing end. The rearrangement links TRBV5-8 to TRBJ2-5, with D perhaps matching TRBD2 (6 bases). The CDR3 totals 15 residues. The germline CDR1 and CDR2 sequences are SGHTS and YDEGEE. With 5 bases removed from V and 5 bases from J, the gap between germline ends came to 19 bases. The sequenced part of the CDR3 DNA is TGTGCCAGCAGACTCTCCGCCACTGGGGGGGAGACC. Protein: CASRLSATGGET. The whole CDR3 protein is CASRLSATGGETQYF.

CDR3 amino acids: CSVRPFSEDTQYF. Partial CDR3 DNA: TGCAGCGTCCGTCCCTTTTCAGAGGATACG. This rearrangement joins TRBV29-1 to TRBJ2-3, with D uncertain. The read finishes 3 residues shy of the CDR3 end, and the germline J gene is used to complete it. The CDR3 extends over 13 amino acids. Trimming stripped 6 bases from V and 6 bases from J, with 16 bases between. Germline CDR1 SQVTM, CDR2 ANQGSEA.

Remarks on this clone: From the germline J gene comes the end of the CDR3, since the read stops 3 residues before it. The V call is TRBV6-1, the J call TRBJ2-3; no clear D. V dropped 2 bases and J dropped 6 bases, with 12 bases sitting between them. This CDR3 is 14 amino acids long. Germline CDR1 reads MNHNS; CDR2 reads SASEGT. Partial CDR3 DNA: TGTGCCAGCAGTGAACTTAACGAGCCGGATACG. Translated, it gives CASSELNEPDT. From start to end, the CDR3 is CASSELNEPDTQYF.

Regarding this clone: The CDR3 end lies 3 residues beyond the end of the read and is filled in from the germline J gene. This rearrangement joins TRBV20-1 to TRBJ2-7; TRBD2 matches at 9 bases. V trimming: 2 bases; J trimming: 5 bases; junction bases outside the gene matches: 7. CDR3 length: 14 residues. Germline V gives CDR1 DFQATT, CDR2 SNEGSKA (reference sequence). The chain's CDR3 is CSARLAGGLDEQYF. Partial CDR3 DNA: TGCAGTGCTAGACTGGCGGGGGGGCTCGACGAG.

Partial CDR3 DNA: TGTGCCAGCAGCTTAGGGCAGGGGAGGTATCAGCCT. Translating gives CASSLGQGRYQP. The whole CDR3 protein is CASSLGQGRYQPQYF. The chain uses TRBV7-2 and TRBJ2-4; D is tentatively TRBD1 or TRBD2 (6 bases each). The read ends 3 residues shy of where the CDR3 ends; the end is completed using the germline J gene. Germline CDR1 reads SGHTA; CDR2 reads FQGNSA. The CDR3 is made up of 15 amino acids.

CDR3 in amino acids: CASRREALNNSPLHF. The DNA read from the CDR3 is TGTGCCTCCCGCCGTGAGGCCCTCAATAATTCACCC. This chain joins TRBV2 and TRBJ1-6, with unresolved D. The read ends 3 residues shy of where the CDR3 ends; the end is completed using the germline J gene. Germline CDR1 is SNHLY and CDR2 is FYNNEI. With 11 bases removed from V and 5 bases from J, the gap between germline ends came to 19 bases. This CDR3 is built from 15 residues.

The sequenced part of the CDR3 DNA is TGTGCCAGCAGCTTCGAGAGCCCTGGT. This gives the protein CASSFESPG. From start to end, the CDR3 is CASSFESPGQYF. V gene TRBV7-9 combines with J gene TRBJ2-4; D gene uncertain. The CDR3 is cut off 3 residues early in the read; its end comes from the germline J gene. The germline V gene has CDR1 SEHNR and CDR2 FQNEAQ (reference sequence). The CDR3 extends over 12 amino acids. Full variable domain (remainder filled in from reference TRBV7-9 and TRBJ2-4): DTGVSQNPRHKITKRGQNVTFRCDPISEHNRLYWYRQTLGQGPEFLTYFQNEAQLEKSRLLSDRFSAERPKGSFSTLEIQRTEQGDSAMYLCASSFESPGQYFGAGTRLSVL.

Concerning this clone: The missing CDR3 end, 3 residues past where the read stops, is filled in from the germline J gene. The gene calls are TRBV19 and TRBJ2-3, with 7 bases matching TRBD1. From germline, CDR1 is LNHDA and CDR2 SQIVND (reference sequence). This CDR3 is built from 13 residues. V lost 4 bases to trimming and J lost 8 bases; unmatched junction nucleotides: 6. The part of the CDR3 DNA that was read is TGTGCCAGTAGTAGAGGACAGGCGGGTACG. Protein sequence: CASSRGQAGT. The full CDR3 sequence reads CASSRGQAGTQYF.